Each of the 30 T cell receptor beta chains below was sequenced from the same sample in a study of vaccination effects on CD4 cells after COVID-19. Investigators separated out CD4+ T cells once approximately 9 days of culture had passed. Produced via immunoSEQ multiplex PCR; TCRdb's table is partial and in-frame only. In the table there are about 58,000 clones, more than 60% of which are singletons. These receptors have no known antigen. This specimen consisted of CD4+ T cells from PBMCs cultured without peptide, obtained before COVID-19 vaccination. The receptors come from a human donor who received a COVID-19 vaccine.

This clone has just a few counts. The rearrangement uses TRBV7-9 and TRBJ2-2; D is unclear. Trimming cost V 5 bases and J 3 bases, with 7 bases left between them. The germline V gene has CDR1 SEHNR and CDR2 FQNEAQ (reference sequence). The CDR3 extends over 13 amino acids. DNA of the CDR3: TGTGCCAGCAGCGACGAGTACACCGGGGAGCTGTTTTTT. Protein sequence: CASSDEYTGELFF.

This clone was seen once. This sequence joins TRBV5-1 and TRBJ1-1; 11 nucleotides agree with TRBD1. With V trimmed by 7 bases and J by 5 bases, 7 bases remained unmatched. The CDR3 is 14 amino acids. Germline V gives CDR1 SGHRS, CDR2 YFSETQ. The CDR3 loop reads CASGGQGAGTEAFF. The CDR3 DNA reads as TGCGCCAGCGGCGGACAGGGGGCGGGAACTGAAGCTTTCTTT.

The chain links TRBV5-1 to TRBJ2-1, with 8 bases fitting TRBD1. The germline gives CDR1 SGHRS, CDR2 YFSETQ. Trimming at V came to 4 bases and at J to 9 bases, leaving 12 bases not matched to a gene. This CDR3 has 15 amino acids. The CDR3 bases are TGCGCCAGCAGCCCACTCGTGGGACAGGCCAGTGAGCAGTTCTTC. It is translated as CASSPLVGQASEQFF.

This clone was seen once. The J gene is TRBJ2-4, the V gene TRBV27; TRBD1 aligns across 11 bases. Losses at the gene ends were 3 bases for V and 8 bases for J; bases not matched to a gene: 9. The CDR3 runs 16 residues. CDR1 is MNHEY, CDR2 SMNVEV, per germline (reference sequence). This CDR3 reads CASSFRGQGVQDIQYF. CDR3 nucleotides: TGTGCCAGCAGTTTTCGGGGACAGGGGGTCCAGGACATTCAGTACTTC.

The chain recombines TRBV2 with TRBJ2-5; D is perhaps TRBD1 (6 bases). This CDR3 contains 15 residues. The germline V gene has CDR1 SNHLY and CDR2 FYNNEI. V was shortened by 3 bases and J by 4 bases, with 15 bases between the two germline ends. The CDR3 DNA is TGTGCCAGCAGTGAGTTGGGCAGGGGTAGAGAGACCCAGTACTTC. This sequence encodes CASSELGRGRETQYF.

This chain links TRBV5-1 with TRBJ1-5; D is perhaps TRBD1 (5 bases). V shed 2 bases and J shed 6 bases, with 12 bases lying between them. Looked up from germline, CDR1 is SGHRS and CDR2 is YFSETQ. The CDR3 sequence is 14 residues long. CDR3 in DNA: TGCGCCAGCAGCTTTACAGGTGACGGTCAGCCCCAGCATTTT. This sequence encodes CASSFTGDGQPQHF.

The chain carries TRBV3-1 (or the pseudogene TRBV3-2) and TRBJ2-3; D ambiguous. The CDR3 consists of 13 residues. Germline CDR1 is LGHDT and CDR2 is YNNKEL (reference sequence). V was pared by 2 bases and J by 3 bases, with 6 bases between. In DNA, the CDR3 is TGTGCCAGCAGCCAACCAGTAACAGATACGCAGTATTTT. Its translation: CASSQPVTDTQYF.

This chain connects TRBV19 to TRBJ1-1; possible D gene TRBD1, 5 bases. Between the trimmed V and J ends, which lost 2 bases and 1 base, there was a span of 8 bases. In germline, CDR1 is LNHDA, CDR2 SQIVND (reference sequence). The CDR3 extends over 14 amino acids. The CDR3 region has the DNA TGTGCCAGTAGTATAATGGGGGGGAACACTGAAGCTTTCTTT. Amino acids: CASSIMGGNTEAFF.

This clone has just a few counts. This sequence joins TRBV9 and TRBJ1-1, with no clear D. The germline CDR1 and CDR2 sequences are SGDLS and YYNGEE. Trimming took off 0 bases at V and 1 base at J, with 7 bases between the two ends. The length of the CDR3 is 14 residues. The CDR3 spells CASSVGRTNTEAFF. The CDR3 region has the DNA TGTGCCAGCAGCGTAGGACGGACGAACACTGAAGCTTTCTTT.

J is TRBJ2-7 and V is TRBV7-9; D ambiguous. The length of the CDR3 is 13 residues. Germline V lookup: CDR1 SEHNR, CDR2 FQNEAQ (reference sequence). V was trimmed by 6 bases and J by 1 base, leaving 10 bases between them. In DNA, the CDR3 is TGTGCCAGCAGTTTCGGTCCTTCCTACGAGCAGTACGTC. Protein sequence: CASSFGPSYEQYV.

V is TRBV5-1 and J is TRBJ1-2, with TRBD1 matching 7 bases. Germline-derived CDR1 and CDR2 are SGHRS and YFSETQ. This CDR3 region has 16 residues. Germline trimming cut 4 bases from V and 1 base from J; bases unmatched to any gene: 10. The CDR3 sequence is CASSLTTGALNYGYTF. For the CDR3, the DNA is TGCGCCAGCAGCCTTACTACAGGGGCGCTTAACTATGGCTACACCTTC.

This clone occurred a few times. The chain combines TRBV7-8 with TRBJ2-7; TRBD1 matches 7 bases. The CDR3 consists of 14 residues. Germline lookup yields CDR1 SGHVS and CDR2 FQNEAQ. The trim removed 2 bases at V and 6 bases at J, leaving 7 bases unmatched. CDR3 nucleotide sequence: TGTGCCAGCAGCTTACAGACAGGGTCGACCGAGCAGTACGTC. It codes for CASSLQTGSTEQYV.

This chain joins TRBV7-8 and TRBJ2-7, with D perhaps assigned TRBD1 or TRBD2 (5 bases each). Germline-derived CDR1 and CDR2 are SGHVS and FQNEAQ. The length of the CDR3 is 13 residues. Trimming left V 0 bases short and J 6 bases short, with 9 bases between. DNA of the CDR3: TGTGCCAGCAGCTTAGCGGGGGTAACCGAGCAGTACGTC. Protein: CASSLAGVTEQYV.

The rearrangement uses TRBV18 and TRBJ2-2; D is undetermined. This CDR3 has 14 residues. Germline CDR1 is KGHSH and CDR2 is LQKENI. V lost 2 bases and J lost 4, with 8 bases in between. DNA of the CDR3: TGTGCCAGCTCACCATCACAAACCACCGGGGAGCTGTTTTTT. Its protein is CASSPSQTTGELFF. Filled out from reference TRBV18 and TRBJ2-2, the complete variable domain reads NAGVMQNPRHLVRRRGQEARLRCSPMKGHSHVYWYRQLPEEGLKFMVYLQKENIIDESGMPKERFSAEFPKEGPSILRIQQVVRGDSAAYFCASSPSQTTGELFFGEGSRLTVL.

The V and J genes are TRBV9 and TRBJ1-1; D unresolved. Germline V gives CDR1 SGDLS, CDR2 YYNGEE. Trimming shortened V by 2 bases and J by 1 base, and 6 bases separated the two germline ends. The CDR3 is 13 amino acids. CDR3 sequence (DNA): TGTGCCAGCAGCGTTGTCCAGAACACTGAAGCTTTCTTT. It is translated as CASSVVQNTEAFF.

J is TRBJ2-5 and V is TRBV3-1 (or the pseudogene TRBV3-2); D is undetermined. V lost 4 bases and J lost 10, with 10 bases in between. The CDR3 is 11 amino acids. The germline gives CDR1 LGHDT, CDR2 YNNKEL (reference sequence). CDR3 nucleotides: TGTGCCAGCAGCCGGACCTACGACCAGTACTTC. Protein product: CASSRTYDQYF.

The V and J genes are TRBV29-1 and TRBJ2-2; D tentatively fits TRBD1 or TRBD2 (5 bases each). CDR1 and CDR2 (germline): SQVTM, ANQGSEA. Trimming cost V 4 bases and J 5 bases, with 20 bases left between them. This CDR3 is built from 16 residues. The CDR3 nucleotides read TGCAGCGTTGGTCAACGCCCGGGGCAGGAAACCGGGGAGCTGTTTTTT. This gives the protein CSVGQRPGQETGELFF.

This clone showed up just once. Mismatch with germline at one junction end may stem from a read error. The chain combines TRBV5-1 with TRBJ1-2; D possibly corresponds to TRBD1 (6 bases). This CDR3 comprises 12 residues. Germline V gives CDR1 SGHRS, CDR2 YFSETQ. Written as DNA, the CDR3 is TGCGCCAGCAGCTTGGGACAGGACCCATCTACTTTC. It yields the protein CASSLGQDPSTF.

As concerns this clone: The sample holds other DNA sequences that translate to the same CDR3. The chain uses TRBV19 and TRBJ1-1; tentative D call: TRBD1 (6 bases). CDR3 length equals 12 residues. The germline CDR1 and CDR2 sequences are LNHDA and SQIVND (reference sequence). V was trimmed by 7 bases and J by 5 bases, leaving 11 bases between them. For the CDR3, the DNA is TGTGCCAGTATCAGGGGAGAAACTGAAGCTTTCTTT. Translated: CASIRGETEAFF.

The chain links TRBV6-5 to TRBJ2-1; 10 nucleotides match TRBD2. The CDR3 is 15 amino acids. V dropped 7 bases and J dropped 7; count of bases not matched to a gene: 10. The germline gives CDR1 MNHEY, CDR2 SVGAGI. CDR3 sequence reads: CASTRLAGGLNEQFF. The CDR3, as DNA: TGTGCCAGCACCCGTTTAGCGGGGGGCCTGAATGAGCAGTTCTTC.

The CDR3 region is CASSPASGNTIYF. The CDR3 DNA reads as TGTGCCAGCAGCCCGGCCTCTGGAAACACCATATATTTT. The rearrangement uses TRBV6-6 and TRBJ1-3; D call uncertain. The CDR3 length is 13 residues. Looked up from germline, CDR1 is MNHNY and CDR2 is SVGAGI (reference sequence). V shed 6 bases and J shed 0 bases, with 6 bases lying between them.

Concerning this clone: Other DNA sequences in this sample translate to the same CDR3. V is TRBV2 and J is TRBJ2-2; TRBD2 matches at 8 bases. The CDR3 sequence is 15 residues long. V was pared by 6 bases and J by 4 bases, with 7 bases of the junction left unmatched. In germline, CDR1 is SNHLY, CDR2 FYNNEI. This CDR3 is CASRLSGEGTGELFF. The CDR3 DNA sequence: TGTGCCAGCAGGCTTAGCGGGGAGGGCACCGGGGAGCTGTTTTTT.

This rearrangement joins TRBV6-2 or TRBV6-3 to TRBJ2-1, with a tentative D call TRBD2 (5 bases). Deletions cut 6 bases from V and 4 bases from J, with 16 bases between. The length of the CDR3 is 15 residues. CDR1 MNHEY and CDR2 SVGEGT come from the germline V gene. CDR3 residues: CASSRGLPAYNEQFF. CDR3 in DNA: TGTGCCAGCAGCCGAGGACTGCCAGCGTACAATGAGCAGTTCTTC.

Here the CDR3 reads CASSLGPDPLETQYF. In DNA, the CDR3 is TGTGCCAGCAGCTTAGGGCCCGACCCGTTGGAGACCCAGTACTTC. The chain combines TRBV7-9 with TRBJ2-5, with no clear D. The V gene lost 1 base and the J gene lost 5 bases, with 14 bases spanning the gap. This CDR3 has 15 residues. Germline V gives CDR1 SEHNR, CDR2 FQNEAQ (reference sequence).

The rearrangement links TRBV30 to TRBJ1-4, with TRBD1 identical over 7 bases. V lost 2 bases to trimming and J lost 7 bases; unmatched junction nucleotides: 7. Germline V gives CDR1 GTSNPN, CDR2 SVGIG (reference sequence). This CDR3 region has 14 residues. CDR3 in DNA: TGTGCCTGGAGTACCGACAGGGTCGCTGAAAAACTGTTTTTT. It codes for CAWSTDRVAEKLFF.

This clone occurred once. The rearrangement uses TRBV5-1 and TRBJ1-3; D is ambiguous. The CDR3 totals 16 residues. The V end was cut by 0 bases, the J end by 5 bases, with 15 bases between. From germline, CDR1 is SGHRS and CDR2 YFSETQ. CDR3 in amino acids: CASSLGFEAGRNTIYF. The CDR3 DNA is TGCGCCAGCAGCTTGGGTTTCGAAGCGGGTAGAAACACCATATATTTT.

The DNA for the CDR3 is TGTGCCAGCAGCTTAGCGAGCAGGGCACACATTCAGTACTTC. Protein: CASSLASRAHIQYF. The V and J genes are TRBV11-2 and TRBJ2-4; maybe TRBD1 (5 bases). Germline V CDR1 and CDR2: SGHAT, FQNNGV. Deletions cut 1 base from V and 8 bases from J, with 12 bases between. This CDR3 region has 14 residues.

The chain has TRBV27 and TRBJ1-2, with 11 bases aligning to TRBD1. This CDR3 region has 15 residues. In germline, CDR1 is MNHEY, CDR2 SMNVEV (reference sequence). The ends lost 6 bases at V and 4 bases at J; junction bases unmatched: 7. The CDR3, as DNA: TGTGCCAGCAGAGAGGACAGGGGGCTTCCCTATGGCTACACCTTC. Its translation: CASREDRGLPYGYTF.

This chain connects TRBV3-1 (or the pseudogene TRBV3-2) to TRBJ1-1; 7 positions match TRBD1. This CDR3 has 17 amino acids. J gave up 1 base and V 0 bases, and 8 bases lay outside the gene matches. The germline V gene has CDR1 LGHDT and CDR2 YNNKEL (reference sequence). CDR3 region: CASSQDSRGRSNTEAFF. CDR3 DNA sequence: TGTGCCAGCAGCCAAGATTCGAGGGGGCGATCGAACACTGAAGCTTTCTTT.

The genes are TRBV2 and TRBJ1-1; D gene uncertain. Trimming stripped 6 bases from V and 1 base from J, with 9 bases between. Per germline, CDR1 SNHLY and CDR2 FYNNEI. The CDR3 is made up of 13 amino acids. Here the CDR3 reads CASRDFGNTEAFF. CDR3 nucleotide sequence: TGTGCCAGCAGGGATTTTGGGAACACTGAAGCTTTCTTT. The full variable domain, rest sourced from reference TRBV2 and TRBJ1-1, is EPEVTQTPSHQVTQMGQEVILRCVPISNHLYFYWYRQILGQKVEFLVSFYNNEISEKSEIFDDQFSVERPDGSNFTLKIRSTKLEDSAMYFCASRDFGNTEAFFGQGTRLTVV.